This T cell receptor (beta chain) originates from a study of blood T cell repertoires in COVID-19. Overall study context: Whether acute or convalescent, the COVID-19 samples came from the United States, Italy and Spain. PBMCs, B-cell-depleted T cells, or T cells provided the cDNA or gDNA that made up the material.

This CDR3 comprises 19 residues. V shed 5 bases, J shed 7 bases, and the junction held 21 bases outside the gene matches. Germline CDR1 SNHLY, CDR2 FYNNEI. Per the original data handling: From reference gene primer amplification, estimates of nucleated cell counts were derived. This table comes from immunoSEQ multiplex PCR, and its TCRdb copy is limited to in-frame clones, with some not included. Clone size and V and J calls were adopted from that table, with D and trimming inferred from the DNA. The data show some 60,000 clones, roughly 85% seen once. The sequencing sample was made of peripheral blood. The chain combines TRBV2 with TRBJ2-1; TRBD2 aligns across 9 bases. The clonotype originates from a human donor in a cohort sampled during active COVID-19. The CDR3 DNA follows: TGTGCCAGCAGTCCCTCGGCGCCGCGGGGGGGGTCGGGAAAAAATGAGCAGTTCTTC. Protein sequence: CASSPSAPRGGSGKNEQFF.